The following is a T cell receptor (beta chain) sequence with its context. These data come from a study of blood T cell repertoires in COVID-19. Study-level information: Acute and convalescent COVID-19 samples came from the United States, Italy and Spain.

Those who participated ranged in age from about 18 to 89 years and resided in approximately 26 US areas. During the 2 weeks before they entered the study, exposed participants had met someone with a PCR-confirmed or clinician-diagnosed COVID-19 case. How the authors handled the data: Reference gene primer amplification yielded estimated nucleated cell counts. Sequencing was performed with immunoSEQ multiplex PCR; in TCRdb, only in-frame clones are kept and a portion is missing. From that table come the V and J calls and clone size; the DNA was used to work out D and trimming. This table holds 250,000 or so clones, approximately 89% found once. The CDR3 totals 15 residues. Per germline, CDR1 MGHDK and CDR2 SYGVNS. Between the trimmed V and J ends, which lost 4 bases and 5 bases, there was a span of 16 bases.

This TCR was recovered from a woman aged 30 to 39 who had been exposed to COVID-19. The sequenced material came from PBMCs or T cells enriched from blood (not recorded which). The chain is built from TRBV25-1 and TRBJ2-3; possibly TRBD2 for D (6 bases). The DNA for the CDR3 is TGTGCCAGCAGTGGTGGTGGGGGGTTAGAAGATACGCAGTATTTT. Residues: CASSGGGGLEDTQYF. Full variable domain (remainder filled in from reference TRBV25-1 and TRBJ2-3): EADIYQTPRYLVIGTGKKITLECSQTMGHDKMYWYQQDPGMELHLIHYSYGVNSTEKGDLSSESTVSRIRTEHFPLTLESARPSHTSQYLCASSGGGGLEDTQYFGPGTRLTVL.